This T cell receptor (beta chain) was obtained from a study of T cells in Graves' hyperthyroidism and ophthalmopathy (dated by TCRdb to between 2018 and 2020). Background for the entire study: Peripheral blood was collected at initial diagnosis, before any treatment. After blood sampling, hyperthyroidism patients were treated with methimazole at a starting dose of 30 mg daily, and ophthalmopathy patients were treated with high-dose intravenous methylprednisolone. The 95 to 100 discovery patients were randomly split 7:3 into training and test sets. The paper describes TCR Vbeta CDR3 sequencing of 135 peripheral blood samples, made up of roughly 40 ophthalmopathy patients, 70 to 75 hyperthyroidism patients and roughly 17 progressor patients. A discovery cohort of roughly 100 patients, 43 with Graves' ophthalmopathy and 55 to 60 with stable Graves' hyperthyroidism, was used to find distinguishing TCR V-J signatures. Whether ophthalmopathy could be predicted prospectively was tested in an independent validation cohort made up of approximately 19 hyperthyroidism patients plus 17 patients who later progressed to ophthalmopathy. In over five Graves' hyperthyroidism patients, the study also compared T-cell repertoires from thyroid tissue with T-cell repertoires from blood.

The TCR beta CDR3 regions were amplified from RNA transcripts. The TCR CDR3 was subjected to a first round of RT-PCR using the HTBI primer set and the Qiagen OneStep RT-PCR kit. A second multiplex PCR round built the libraries, followed by size selection and purification. Libraries were sequenced paired-end with 100 bp reads on an Illumina HiSeq2000. Turning to the authors' computational methods: Raw data were processed with SOAPnuke, discarding reads with adapters, uncalled bases, mean Phred below 15, or no exact constant-primer or identifier match. High-quality paired reads were merged with COPE v1.2.5, and unique nucleotide sequences were defined as clonotypes. Clonotypes were aligned to IMGT TRBV, TRBD and TRBJ reference segments using MiTCR v1.1. Only V-J combinations with frequency above 0.0001, covering approximately 99% of repertoires, were analysed. A TCS score was defined as the ratio of F50 (clonal expansion) to E x V (chaos), with BLOSUM62-based TCRdist applied between CDR3 peptides within each V-J. Welch's t-statistics and random forest reduced around 550 V-J features to 13, which were used in a naive Bayes classifier (R e1071). The public reads were run again by TCRdb, first through fastp at Q25 and then through MiXCR, and only productive beta chains were kept. A single entry per CDR3 protein holds the most common genes and DNA from its merged rows. None of the V and J calls come from the authors' own analysis; TCRdb made them. A total of some 490,000 distinct CDR3 sequences appear in this sample, approximately 22% of them only once. The top ten clones comprise roughly 49% of the sample.

Beyond this particular receptor, the publication reports: A model built on a 13 V-J signature distinguished ophthalmopathy from stable hyperthyroidism, reaching around 90% sensitivity and about 81% specificity in cross-validation and 80%/75% in testing. Most expanded thyroid clonotypes (frequency above 0.001) were also detected in blood, a finding suggesting that blood repertoires may reflect thyroid immune responses. In validation, the model predicted progression to ophthalmopathy a median of roughly 6.5 months before onset, with about 71% sensitivity and roughly 77% specificity. Sample size was not statistically predetermined, and investigators were not blinded to group allocation.

The germline V gene supplies CDR1 MNHNS and CDR2 SASEGT. V is shortened by 7 bases, J by 3 bases, and the region joining them spans 16 bases. From cysteine to phenylalanine, the CDR3 is 15 amino acids long. Of all the DNA, just the CDR3 is kept, 45 bases in frame from base 1. Ophthalmopathy patients had moderately to severely active disease, Clinical Activity Score of at least 3, NOSPECS grade of at least 4, and duration under 3 months. Patients with uncontrolled infections, other autoimmune diseases, pregnancy or lactation were excluded. Clinical symptoms, serum thyroxine and TRAb, thyroid ultrasound, and orbital computed tomography formed the basis for the diagnoses. Ficoll-Paque density gradient centrifugation was used to isolate PBMCs from about 10 ml of fresh peripheral blood. Total RNA was extracted using Trizol reagent, and RNA quality was assessed on an Agilent 2100 Bioanalyzer. A remark on this clonotype: No cognate antigen has been identified for it. Per-base quality was not reported, and no clone a single base away is much larger than it.

Sequenced material: blood. The sequence is built from TRBV6-1 and TRBJ2-1, with an unclear D gene assignment. The clonotype was recovered from a woman in her 70s with Graves' ophthalmopathy. The bases are TGTGCCAGCACGGAGCCGCCCGGTGTCTACAATGAGCAGTTCTTC. It codes for CASTEPPGVYNEQFF.